Shown below are 31 T cell receptor beta chains from a single sample sequenced in a study of blood T cell repertoires in COVID-19. The method was immunoSEQ multiplex PCR; TCRdb's version includes in-frame clones alone and lacks a portion of them. The sample records approximately 410,000 clones, 86% being singletons. What was sequenced was peripheral blood. The receptor set was obtained from a woman in her twenties or thirties with active or convalescent COVID-19.

The CDR3 DNA reads as TGCGCCAGCAGCTTTGGTAACACAAACTCTGGAAACACCATATATTTT. It translates to CASSFGNTNSGNTIYF. The gene calls are TRBV5-1 and TRBJ1-3; D is unresolved. CDR3 size: 16 residues. Deletions cut 2 bases from V and 0 bases from J, with 12 bases between. Germline-derived CDR1 and CDR2 are SGHRS and YFSETQ.

The J gene is TRBJ1-5, the V gene TRBV21-1; the DNA was not compared with TRBD1, the D call given in the table. TRBV21-1 is designated a pseudogene. CDR3 length: 23 residues. CDR3 in amino acids: CASSKAQKKWGHSLKNSNQPQHF. CDR3 DNA sequence: TGTGCCAGCAGCAAAGCCCAAAAGAAGTGGGGGCACAGCCTCAAGAATAGCAATCAGCCCCAGCATTTT.

J is TRBJ1-1 and V is TRBV6-6; weak D call: TRBD1 (6 bases). This CDR3 spans 15 amino acids. The V gene's germline CDR1 is MNHNY and CDR2 SVGAGI (reference sequence). Between the trimmed V and J ends, which lost 2 bases and 0 bases, there was a span of 10 bases. The DNA for the CDR3 is TGTGCCAGCAGTTACCCCACAGGGATGAACACTGAAGCTTTCTTT. Translating it yields CASSYPTGMNTEAFF.

The gene calls are TRBV6-5 and TRBJ1-1; TRBD1 is a possible D gene (5 bases). The V and J ends lost 0 bases and 1 base respectively, with 9 bases between them. The CDR3 is 15 residues long. In germline, CDR1 is MNHEY, CDR2 SVGAGI. In DNA, the CDR3 is TGTGCCAGCAGTTACTCATGGCAGGGGAACACTGAAGCTTTCTTT. It translates to CASSYSWQGNTEAFF.

The chain recombines TRBV10-1 with TRBJ2-1; 14 bases match TRBD2. Losses at the gene ends were 6 bases for V and 7 bases for J; bases not matched to a gene: 8. The CDR3 consists of 16 residues. Germline assignment: CDR1 WNHNN and CDR2 SYGVQD (reference sequence). The CDR3 bases are TGCGCCAGCAGCCAGACTAGCGGGAGGGTTAAGAATGAGCAGTTCTTC. Its protein product is CASSQTSGRVKNEQFF.

CDR3 in DNA: TGTGCCAGTAGTTGGGGCGGGGGGCCGAGCTCTGGGGCCAACGTCCTGACTTTC. Translated, it gives CASSWGGGPSSGANVLTF. This rearrangement joins TRBV19 to TRBJ2-6; 8 positions match TRBD2. The V gene's germline CDR1 is LNHDA and CDR2 SQIVND (reference sequence). With 5 bases clipped from V and 0 bases from J, the junction kept 9 bases outside the gene matches. The CDR3 totals 18 residues.

The rearrangement uses TRBV6-5 and TRBJ2-1, with D possibly TRBD2 on 6 matching bases. The CDR3 spans 13 residues. Deletions cut 0 bases from V and 8 bases from J, with 8 bases between. CDR1 and CDR2 from the germline V gene are MNHEY and SVGAGI. CDR3 nucleotides: TGTGCCAGCAGTTACTCCACGGGGGATGAGCAGTTCTTC. Translation gives CASSYSTGDEQFF.

The rearrangement links TRBV28 to TRBJ2-1, with TRBD2 matching over 9 bases. Germline V gene lookup returns CDR1 MDHEN and CDR2 SYDVKM. The V gene end was trimmed by 7 bases and the J gene end by 2 bases; junction bases not matched to a gene: 6. The CDR3 length is 15 residues. In DNA, the CDR3 is TGTGCCAGCACCCCAGCGGGAGGAGCCTACAATGAGCAGTTCTTC. Translating gives CASTPAGGAYNEQFF.

The J gene is TRBJ1-2, the V gene TRBV2; 7 bases line up with TRBD1. After removal of 1 base from V and 2 bases from J, the junction contained 4 bases not matched to a gene. This CDR3 region has 15 residues. Germline V gene data show CDR1 as SNHLY and CDR2 as FYNNEI. CDR3 DNA sequence: TGTGCCAGCAGTGAAGGGTCAGGGGGAAACTATGGCTACACCTTC. It specifies CASSEGSGGNYGYTF. The variable domain in full, with the rest retrieved from reference TRBV2 and TRBJ1-2, is EPEVTQTPSHQVTQMGQEVILRCVPISNHLYFYWYRQILGQKVEFLVSFYNNEISEKSEIFDDQFSVERPDGSNFTLKIRSTKLEDSAMYFCASSEGSGGNYGYTFGSGTRLTVV.

The rearrangement links TRBV5-5 to TRBJ2-3; TRBD1 matches at 9 bases. V trimming: 2 bases; J trimming: 4 bases; junction bases outside the gene matches: 2. Looked up from germline, CDR1 is SGHKS and CDR2 is YYEKEE (reference sequence). The CDR3 loop spans 14 amino acids. The CDR3 is CASSLQGAADTQYF. Here the CDR3 DNA reads TGTGCCAGCAGCTTACAGGGGGCCGCAGATACGCAGTATTTT.

V gene TRBV5-6 combines with J gene TRBJ1-2; weak D call: TRBD1 (5 bases). The CDR3 is made up of 14 amino acids. Trimming cost V 0 bases and J 6 bases, with 12 bases left between them. Germline V gene data show CDR1 as SGHDT and CDR2 as YYEEEE. CDR3 amino acids: CASSLVQGLDGYTF. In DNA, the CDR3 is TGTGCCAGCAGCTTGGTCCAGGGTTTGGATGGCTACACCTTC.

The genes are TRBV6-1 and TRBJ2-7; a weak D match, TRBD1 (5 bases). The V end was cut by 3 bases, the J end by 4 bases, with 7 bases between. The CDR3 spans 12 residues. Germline CDR1 and CDR2: MNHNS and SASEGT. CDR3 sequence reads: CASSDRVYEQYF. CDR3 coding DNA: TGTGCCAGCAGTGACAGGGTATACGAGCAGTACTTC.

J is TRBJ2-2 and V is TRBV11-3; the D gene is possibly TRBD2 (6 bases). The CDR3 loop spans 14 amino acids. V lost 3 bases, J lost 7 bases, and 12 bases lay in between. The germline V gene encodes CDR1 SGHNT and CDR2 YENEEA. CDR3 residues: CASSLVGGDGELFF. CDR3 nucleotides: TGTGCCAGCAGCTTGGTGGGGGGAGACGGGGAGCTGTTTTTT. Full variable domain (rest looked up from reference TRBV11-3 and TRBJ2-2): EAGVVQSPRYKIIEKKQPVAFWCNPISGHNTLYWYLQNLGQGPELLIRYENEEAVDDSQLPKDRFSAERLKGVDSTLKIQPAELGDSAVYLCASSLVGGDGELFFGEGSRLTVL.

The gene calls are TRBV4-1 and TRBJ1-5; 9 bases match TRBD1. Trimming removed 4 bases from V and 4 bases from J; junction bases left unmatched: 20. The CDR3 is made up of 20 amino acids. From germline, CDR1 is MGHRA and CDR2 YSYEKL. The CDR3 coding sequence is TGCGCCAGCAGCCGCGATAAGCCACAGGGGGCAGGAGGGGGGAATCAGCCCCAGCATTTT. The encoded protein is CASSRDKPQGAGGGNQPQHF.

J is TRBJ2-7 and V is TRBV30, with D possibly matching TRBD2 (6 bases). V was trimmed by 1 base and J by 4 bases, leaving 8 bases between them. The CDR3 consists of 12 residues. CDR1 and CDR2 from the germline V gene are GTSNPN and SVGIG (reference sequence). CDR3 in amino acids: CAWSARGYEQYF. The CDR3 nucleotides are TGTGCCTGGAGTGCCCGGGGGTACGAGCAGTACTTC.

The chain is built from TRBV2 and TRBJ2-3; 8 nucleotides align to TRBD2. Germline values: CDR1 SNHLY, CDR2 FYNNEI. The CDR3 sequence is 15 residues long. DNA of the CDR3: TGTGCGCTCGGAGAGGGACTAGTGGACACAGATACGCAGTATTTT. It codes for CALGEGLVDTDTQYF.

The V and J genes are TRBV9 and TRBJ2-5; maybe TRBD2 (5 bases). This CDR3 comprises 16 residues. Germline V gene lookup returns CDR1 SGDLS and CDR2 YYNGEE. V was shortened by 0 bases and J by 1 base, with 13 bases between the two germline ends. DNA for the CDR3: TGTGCCAGCAGCGTAGGCGGAGGCTTGATCCAAGAGACCCAGTACTTC. Translating gives CASSVGGGLIQETQYF. The entire variable domain, with the rest obtained from reference TRBV9 and TRBJ2-5, is as follows: DSGVTQTPKHLITATGQRVTLRCSPRSGDLSVYWYQQSLDQGLQFLIQYYNGEERAKGNILERFSAQQFPDLHSELNLSSLELGDSALYFCASSVGGGLIQETQYFGPGTRLLVL.

This clone is a singleton in its sample. The rearrangement links TRBV7-9 to TRBJ1-2; TRBD1 is a possible D gene (6 bases). V was clipped by 5 bases and J by 4 bases, with 17 bases between them. This CDR3 has 15 amino acids. The germline V gene has CDR1 SEHNR and CDR2 FQNEAQ (reference sequence). The CDR3 DNA reads TGTGCCAGCAGCCACGAAAACCAGGGGACCTATGGCTACACCTTC. Amino acids: CASSHENQGTYGYTF.

The chain links TRBV27 to TRBJ2-1; 14 bases match TRBD2. The CDR3 is 15 amino acids. Germline values: CDR1 MNHEY, CDR2 SMNVEV (reference sequence). With 6 bases clipped from V and 9 bases from J, the junction kept 7 bases outside the gene matches. The CDR3 sequence: CASRGTSGRIAEQFF. The CDR3 bases are TGTGCCAGCAGGGGGACTAGCGGGAGAATTGCTGAGCAGTTCTTC.

This sequence joins TRBV5-6 and TRBJ1-4, with a possible D match to TRBD1 (6 bases). The CDR3 has 16 residues. V was trimmed by 4 bases and J by 0 bases, leaving 13 bases between them. Germline CDR1 and CDR2: SGHDT and YYEEEE. The CDR3 bases are TGTGCCAGCAGCCTTCGGACAGACGCAACTAATGAAAAACTGTTTTTT. It specifies CASSLRTDATNEKLFF.

The chain joins TRBV30 to TRBJ2-3; 12 bases line up with TRBD2. V dropped 0 bases and J dropped 0; count of bases not matched to a gene: 1. Germline CDR1 reads GTSNPN; CDR2 reads SVGIG (reference sequence). This CDR3 is built from 16 residues. In DNA, the CDR3 is TGTGCCTGGAGTGTAGGGACTAGCGGGAGCACAGATACGCAGTATTTT. Translating gives CAWSVGTSGSTDTQYF.

This chain links TRBV5-4 with TRBJ1-2, with 8 nucleotides matching TRBD1. CDR1 and CDR2 (germline): SGHNT, YYREEE (reference sequence). V lost 4 bases, J lost 3 bases, and 8 bases stayed unmatched. This CDR3 is built from 15 residues. CDR3: CASSTGGQTDYGYTF. CDR3 DNA: TGTGCCAGCAGCACAGGGGGACAGACTGACTATGGCTACACCTTC.

CDR3 coding DNA: TGTGCCAGCAGGCCTAGCGGGGCCGACAATGAGCAGTTCTTC. Translating it yields CASRPSGADNEQFF. This chain connects TRBV7-9 to TRBJ2-1; 9 nucleotides agree with TRBD2. This CDR3 spans 14 amino acids. Germline CDR1 reads SEHNR; CDR2 reads FQNEAQ (reference sequence). Trimming at V came to 6 bases and at J to 5 bases, leaving 5 bases not matched to a gene. The variable domain in full, with the rest retrieved from reference TRBV7-9 and TRBJ2-1, is DTGVSQNPRHKITKRGQNVTFRCDPISEHNRLYWYRQTLGQGPEFLTYFQNEAQLEKSRLLSDRFSAERPKGSFSTLEIQRTEQGDSAMYLCASRPSGADNEQFFGPGTRLTVL.

The V and J genes are TRBV5-1 and TRBJ1-1, with 8 bases aligning to TRBD1. Looked up from germline, CDR1 is SGHRS and CDR2 is YFSETQ. Trimming at V came to 0 bases and at J to 4 bases, leaving 8 bases not matched to a gene. CDR3 size: 16 residues. CDR3 sequence (DNA): TGCGCCAGCAGCTTGGGGATGGAACAGGGGGGCACTGAAGCTTTCTTT. Translating gives CASSLGMEQGGTEAFF.

This clone occurred once. The chain recombines TRBV28 with TRBJ1-2; 9 bases are a match to TRBD1. J was trimmed by 6 bases and V by 4 bases; bases with no gene match: 6. The germline V gene has CDR1 MDHEN and CDR2 SYDVKM. The CDR3 runs to 14 residues. CDR3: CASSSPTGGDGYTF. CDR3 nucleotides: TGTGCCAGCAGTTCCCCAACAGGGGGCGATGGCTACACCTTC.

The chain is built from TRBV5-6 and TRBJ1-2, with TRBD1 identical over 7 bases. The germline V gene encodes CDR1 SGHDT and CDR2 YYEEEE. The ends lost 1 base at V and 4 bases at J; junction bases unmatched: 13. The CDR3 is 17 residues long. The CDR3 coding sequence is TGTGCCAGCAGCTTGCAAGGGGGCGCTGAGGGCGGCTATGGCTACACCTTC. Its protein product is CASSLQGGAEGGYGYTF.

J is TRBJ2-1 and V is TRBV24-1, with 14 nucleotides matching TRBD2. V dropped 4 bases and J dropped 1; count of bases not matched to a gene: 20. The CDR3 loop spans 23 amino acids. CDR1 and CDR2 (germline): KGHDR, SFDVKD. CDR3 in amino acids: CATSDRTEAGTSGSTRSYNEQFF. Here the CDR3 DNA reads TGTGCCACCAGTGACCGGACAGAAGCCGGGACTAGCGGGAGTACCAGGTCCTACAATGAGCAGTTCTTC.

The V gene is TRBV3-1 (or the pseudogene TRBV3-2), the J gene TRBJ1-5, with D possibly matching TRBD1 (6 bases). This CDR3 spans 16 amino acids. The ends were cut back, 4 bases at V and 2 bases at J, with 15 bases in the middle. Germline V gene lookup returns CDR1 LGHDT and CDR2 YNNKEL (reference sequence). CDR3 sequence: CASSLGGRFRNQPQHF. Here the CDR3 DNA reads TGTGCCAGCAGCCTTGGGGGCAGGTTCCGCAATCAGCCCCAGCATTTT.

Turning to this clone: Relative to the germline gene, one junction end is altered; a read error may explain this. This chain connects TRBV4-1 to TRBJ1-5; 9 bases align to TRBD1. CDR3 size: 18 residues. CDR1 and CDR2 (germline): MGHRA, YSYEKL. The CDR3 sequence: CARSQAPNRDRVNQPQHF. CDR3 in DNA: TGCGCCAGAAGCCAAGCTCCGAACCGGGACAGGGTAAATCAGCCCCAGCATTTT.

The chain carries TRBV6-5 and TRBJ1-1, with 11 bases lining up with TRBD1. This CDR3 is built from 13 residues. Germline CDR1 and CDR2: MNHEY and SVGAGI. Unmatched junction bases numbered 7, after V lost 8 bases and J lost 8 bases. In DNA, the CDR3 is TGTGCCAGCTGGACAGGGGGCGAATTCGAAGCTTTCTTT. Its protein product is CASWTGGEFEAFF.

Worth noting for this clone: This sample also contains other DNA sequences that code for the same CDR3. The chain recombines TRBV2 with TRBJ1-1, with a weak D call TRBD1 (6 bases). This CDR3 has 13 amino acids. The V and J ends lost 8 bases and 0 bases respectively, with 10 bases between them. The germline V gene has CDR1 SNHLY and CDR2 FYNNEI. The CDR3 DNA reads as TGTGCCAGCTCCGGACAGCTGAACACTGAAGCTTTCTTT. It specifies CASSGQLNTEAFF. The whole variable domain, filled in from reference TRBV2 and TRBJ1-1, reads EPEVTQTPSHQVTQMGQEVILRCVPISNHLYFYWYRQILGQKVEFLVSFYNNEISEKSEIFDDQFSVERPDGSNFTLKIRSTKLEDSAMYFCASSGQLNTEAFFGQGTRLTVV.